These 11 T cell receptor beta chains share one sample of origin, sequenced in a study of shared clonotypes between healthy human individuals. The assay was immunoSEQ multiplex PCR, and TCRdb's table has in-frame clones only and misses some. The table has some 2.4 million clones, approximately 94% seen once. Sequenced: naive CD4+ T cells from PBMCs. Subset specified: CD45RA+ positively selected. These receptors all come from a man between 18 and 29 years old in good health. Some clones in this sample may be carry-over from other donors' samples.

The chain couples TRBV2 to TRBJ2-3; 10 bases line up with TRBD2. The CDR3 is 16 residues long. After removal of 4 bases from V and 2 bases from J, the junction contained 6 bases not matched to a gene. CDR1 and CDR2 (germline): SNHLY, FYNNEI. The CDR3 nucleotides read TGTGCCAGCAGTGGGGGGGGACTAGCGACCACAGATACGCAGTATTTT. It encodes CASSGGGLATTDTQYF.

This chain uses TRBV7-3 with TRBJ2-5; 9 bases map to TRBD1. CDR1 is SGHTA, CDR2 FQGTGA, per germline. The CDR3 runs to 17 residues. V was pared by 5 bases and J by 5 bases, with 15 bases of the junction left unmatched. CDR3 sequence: CASSVGPPGQGRETQYF. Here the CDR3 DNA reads TGTGCCAGCAGCGTGGGACCTCCGGGACAGGGAAGGGAGACCCAGTACTTC.

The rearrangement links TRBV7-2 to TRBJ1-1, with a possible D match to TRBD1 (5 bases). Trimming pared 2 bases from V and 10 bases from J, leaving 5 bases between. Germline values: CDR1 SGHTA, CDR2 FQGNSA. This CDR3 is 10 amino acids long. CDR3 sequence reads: CASSLRGAFF. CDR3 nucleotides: TGTGCCAGCAGCTTAAGGGGAGCTTTCTTT.

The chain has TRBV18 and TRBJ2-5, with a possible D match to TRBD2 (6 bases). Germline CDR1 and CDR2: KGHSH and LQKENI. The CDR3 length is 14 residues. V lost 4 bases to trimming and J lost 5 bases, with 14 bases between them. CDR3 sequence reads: CASSRLVFYETQYF. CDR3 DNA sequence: TGTGCCAGCTCACGACTAGTCTTTTACGAGACCCAGTACTTC.

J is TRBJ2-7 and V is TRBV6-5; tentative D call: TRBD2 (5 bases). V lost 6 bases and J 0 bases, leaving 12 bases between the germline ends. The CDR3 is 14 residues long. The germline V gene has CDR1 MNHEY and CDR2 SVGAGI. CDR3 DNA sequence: TGTGCCAGCAGCCGAGACTACAGCTCCTACGAGCAGTACTTC. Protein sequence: CASSRDYSSYEQYF.

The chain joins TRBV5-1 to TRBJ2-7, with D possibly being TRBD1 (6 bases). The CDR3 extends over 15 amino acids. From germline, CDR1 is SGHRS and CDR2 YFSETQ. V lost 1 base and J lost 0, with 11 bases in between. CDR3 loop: CASSLSGAPSYEQYF. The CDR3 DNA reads TGCGCCAGCAGCTTGTCAGGGGCCCCCTCCTACGAGCAGTACTTC.

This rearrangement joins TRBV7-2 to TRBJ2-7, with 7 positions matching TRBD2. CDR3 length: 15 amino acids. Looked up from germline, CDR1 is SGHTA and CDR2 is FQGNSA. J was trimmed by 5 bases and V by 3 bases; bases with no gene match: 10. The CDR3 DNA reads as TGTGCCAGCAGCTTCGGCGGGAGAGGGCTCCACGAGCAGTACTTC. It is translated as CASSFGGRGLHEQYF.

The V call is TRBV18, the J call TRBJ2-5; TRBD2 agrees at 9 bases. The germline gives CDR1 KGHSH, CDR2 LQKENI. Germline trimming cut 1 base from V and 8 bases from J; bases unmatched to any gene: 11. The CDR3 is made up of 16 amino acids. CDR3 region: CASSPRVASGEFTQYF. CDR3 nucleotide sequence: TGTGCCAGCTCACCACGGGTTGCTAGCGGGGAGTTTACCCAGTACTTC.

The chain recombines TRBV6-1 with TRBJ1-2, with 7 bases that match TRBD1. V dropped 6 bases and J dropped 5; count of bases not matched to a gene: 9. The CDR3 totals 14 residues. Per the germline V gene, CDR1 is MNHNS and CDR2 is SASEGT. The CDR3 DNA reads TGTGCCAGCAGGAGGGACAGCACGGAGTATGGCTACACCTTC. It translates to CASRRDSTEYGYTF.

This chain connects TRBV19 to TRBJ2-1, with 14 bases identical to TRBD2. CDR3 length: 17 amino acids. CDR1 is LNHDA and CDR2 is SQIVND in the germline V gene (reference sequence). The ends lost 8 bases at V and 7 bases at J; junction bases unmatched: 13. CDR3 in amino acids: CASLPTRLAGGKNEQFF. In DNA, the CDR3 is TGTGCCAGTCTCCCGACCCGACTAGCGGGAGGGAAGAATGAGCAGTTCTTC.

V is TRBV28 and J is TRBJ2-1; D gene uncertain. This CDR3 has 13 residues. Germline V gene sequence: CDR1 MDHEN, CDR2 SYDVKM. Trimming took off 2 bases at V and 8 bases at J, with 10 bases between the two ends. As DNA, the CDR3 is TGTGCCAGCAGTTTAGCGCAGCCCGATGAGCAGTTCTTC. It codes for CASSLAQPDEQFF.